Presented here are 4 T cell receptor beta chains from one specimen sequenced in a study of T-cell reconstitution after alpha-beta-depleted transplantation in children. Preparation of the TCRbeta library involved a method that used unique molecular identifiers. Each CDR3 protein gets one entry after TCRdb re-called the PCR reads with MiXCR. The sample consists of roughly 100,000 distinct CDR3 sequences, about 5.6% of them appearing once. The input for sequencing was PBMCs, mostly from graft donor cells, taken 60 days after TCRalphabeta/CD19-depleted stem cell transplant. The receptors originated from a female patient between 2 and 15 years old who had a stem cell transplant for Fanconi anemia, so the T cells may come from the graft donor.

This clonotype was seen at least ten times. This sequence joins TRBV2 and TRBJ2-5, with a tentative D call TRBD1 (6 bases). The CDR3 is made up of 13 amino acids. The V end lost 8 bases, the J end lost 2 bases, and 12 bases lay between the germline ends. In germline, CDR1 is SNHLY, CDR2 FYNNEI. The DNA of the CDR3 is TGTGCCAGCGGGGGCCCCACTCAAGAGACCCAGTACTTC. Amino acids: CASGGPTQETQYF.

The CDR3 DNA sequence: TGTGCCTGGAGTAGGAGGACTGCTGGAAACACCATATATTTT. This encodes CAWSRRTAGNTIYF. The V and J genes are TRBV30 and TRBJ1-3; D is uncertain. The CDR3 spans 14 residues. V shed 2 bases and J shed 2 bases, with 10 bases lying between them. Germline lookup yields CDR1 GTSNPN and CDR2 SVGIG (reference sequence).

This clonotype was seen many times. This chain connects TRBV5-1 to TRBJ1-3; D is perhaps TRBD1 (5 bases). This CDR3 has 16 amino acids. V was cut by 4 bases and J by 4 bases, with 18 bases left in between. Germline V gene sequence: CDR1 SGHRS, CDR2 YFSETQ. CDR3: CASSRDSAGSGNTIYF. The CDR3 DNA follows: TGCGCCAGCAGCCGTGACAGTGCAGGGTCCGGAAACACCATATATTTT.

The chain has TRBV12-3 or TRBV12-4 and TRBJ1-6; D uncertain. The CDR3 length is 12 residues. The germline V and J ends were trimmed by 5 bases and 8 bases, with 7 bases remaining between them. The CDR3 spells CASSPPYSPLHF. In DNA form, the CDR3 reads TGTGCCAGCAGTCCGCCCTATTCACCCCTCCACTTT.